This T cell receptor beta chain was recorded in a study of T cell changes during pregnancy in multiple sclerosis. This clone came up once. The CDR3 runs to 13 residues. CDR1 is MGHRA and CDR2 is YSYEKL in the germline V gene. Germline trimming cut 8 bases from V and 9 bases from J; bases unmatched to any gene: 5. The protocol was immunoSEQ multiplex PCR, while the TCRdb copy is restricted to in-frame clones and leaves out a portion. Found here are approximately 99,000 clones, 90% to 95% of them singletons; the top ten hold roughly 0.99%. V gene TRBV4-1 combines with J gene TRBJ2-1; TRBD2 aligns across 12 bases. The receptor comes from a female donor with multiple sclerosis, enrolled in a pregnancy study. The material sequenced was peripheral blood, taken after pregnancy. The CDR3 spells CASRLAGVPEQFF. The CDR3 nucleotides are TGCGCCAGCCGACTAGCGGGAGTTCCTGAGCAGTTCTTC.